This TCR beta chain was observed in a study of OX40 agonist ivuxolimab in advanced cancers. The CDR3 covers 16 residues. In germline, CDR1 is MDHEN, CDR2 SYDVKM. Trimming cost V 7 bases and J 5 bases; bases outside gene matches: 9. A word on this clone: Its specificity is unknown.

Only in-frame clones appear in the TCRdb table, and some are missing; sequencing was by immunoSEQ multiplex PCR. The sample has 65,000 to 80,000 clones; around 86% are singletons. Study-level results: At 0.1 to 3.0 mg/kg, CD4+ and CD8+ blood T cells expanded clonally by week 6. Patients who responded partially at 0.1-3.0 mg/kg showed clonal expansion ranking among the lowest. CD8+ T cells (on average) carried more expanded clones than CD4+ T cells.

Researchers took blood at baseline, on cycle 4 day 1, and on cycle 7 day 1. This material consisted of CD4+ or CD8+ T cells sorted from blood, taken in a trial of the OX40 agonist ivuxolimab. The gene calls are TRBV28 and TRBJ2-2; 11 bases are shared with TRBD2. The receptor's source is an adult with an advanced solid tumor such as melanoma, head and neck, liver or kidney cancer. This CDR3 reads CASTEGSSGRTGELFF. CDR3 nucleotides: TGTGCCAGCACCGAAGGGTCTAGCGGGAGGACCGGGGAGCTGTTTTTT.